The following is a TCR beta chain sequence with its context. This sample was included in a study of glioma-infiltrating T cells. TCR alpha and beta CDR3 regions were amplified from RNA using iRepertoire nested multiplex PCR. Input was roughly 85-450 ng of tissue mRNA or PBMC total RNA. TCRdb reanalysed the multiplex PCR reads using MiXCR and keeps one entry per CDR3 protein. Here the sample spans around 150,000 distinct CDR3 sequences, approximately 40% being singletons. The CDR3 extends over 13 amino acids. CDR1 and CDR2 from the germline V gene are ENHRY and SYGVKD. Losses at the gene ends were 6 bases for V and 1 base for J; bases not matched to a gene: 3.

The clonotype originates from a human donor with low-grade glioma or glioblastoma, undergoing nonglioma brain surgery, or in good health (not recorded which). Material for sequencing was glioma tissue, nonneoplastic brain tissue, or PBMCs (not recorded which). V is TRBV10-3 and J is TRBJ2-7; the match to TRBD1 covers 7 bases. CDR3 DNA sequence: TGTGCCATCAGGTTGACAGGGTCCTACGAGCAGTACTTC. Translating gives CAIRLTGSYEQYF.